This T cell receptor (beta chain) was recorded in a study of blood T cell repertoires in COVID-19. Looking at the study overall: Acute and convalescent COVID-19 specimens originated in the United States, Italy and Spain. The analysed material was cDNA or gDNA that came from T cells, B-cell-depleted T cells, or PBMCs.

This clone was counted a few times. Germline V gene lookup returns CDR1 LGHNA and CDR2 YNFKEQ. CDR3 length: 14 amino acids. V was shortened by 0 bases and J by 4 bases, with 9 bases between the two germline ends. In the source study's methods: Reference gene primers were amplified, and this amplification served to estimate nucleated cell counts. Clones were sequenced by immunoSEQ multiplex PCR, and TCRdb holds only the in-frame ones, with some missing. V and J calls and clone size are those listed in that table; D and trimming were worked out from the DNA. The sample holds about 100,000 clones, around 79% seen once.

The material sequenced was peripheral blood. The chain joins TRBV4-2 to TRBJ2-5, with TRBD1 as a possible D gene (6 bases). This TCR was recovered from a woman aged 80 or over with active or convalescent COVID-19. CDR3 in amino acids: CASSQDLRGETQYF. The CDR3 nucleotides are TGTGCCAGCAGCCAAGACCTCAGGGGAGAGACCCAGTACTTC.